The 31 T cell receptor beta chains presented below share a single source sample, sequenced in a study of blood T cells in healthy people across ages. Sample-barcoded 5' priming and a J-beta primer mix drove a second PCR of 7 to 11 cycles. TCRdb reprocessed the 5' RACE reads with MiXCR, giving one entry per CDR3 protein. Among 790,000 or so distinct CDR3 sequences, about 42% were seen once, and the ten largest hold 15% to 20%. The material sequenced was blood. The receptors were gathered from an elderly man in good health.

This chain links TRBV25-1 with TRBJ2-3; D may correspond to TRBD1 or TRBD2 (6 bases each). The V and J ends lost 4 bases and 3 bases respectively, with 20 bases between them. Germline CDR1 MGHDK, CDR2 SYGVNS. The CDR3 spans 17 residues. This chain's CDR3 is CASSATQGRGATDTQYF. Here the CDR3 DNA reads TGTGCCAGCAGTGCCACACAGGGCCGCGGGGCAACAGATACGCAGTATTTT.

This clonotype was seen more than once but under ten times. J is TRBJ2-3 and V is TRBV12-5; no clear D. The V and J ends lost 6 bases and 5 bases respectively, with 12 bases between them. Looked up from germline, CDR1 is LGHNT and CDR2 is FRNRAP. The CDR3 totals 13 residues. For the CDR3, the DNA is TGTGCTAGTGGCCCATATCGGGTAGATACGCAGTATTTT. Protein sequence: CASGPYRVDTQYF.

V gene TRBV13 combines with J gene TRBJ2-1; D unresolved. The CDR3 sequence is 14 residues long. The ends were cut back, 5 bases at V and 9 bases at J, with 17 bases in the middle. Per the germline V gene, CDR1 is PRHDT and CDR2 is FYEKMQ (reference sequence). CDR3 in DNA: TGTGCCAGCAGCCCCAATGATTTGCCCGGTGAGCAGTTCTTC. Its translation: CASSPNDLPGEQFF.

The CDR3 sequence is CASSPTGRGYGTGELFF. The CDR3 DNA follows: TGTGCCAGCAGCCCGACGGGCAGGGGTTATGGCACCGGGGAGCTGTTTTTT. The rearrangement joins TRBV7-3 to TRBJ2-2, with D perhaps TRBD1 (6 bases). The CDR3 totals 17 residues. Trimming took 5 bases from V and 4 from J, leaving 20 bases between them. Germline CDR1 and CDR2: SGHTA and FQGTGA.

This clonotype was recorded many times. The rearrangement links TRBV29-1 to TRBJ2-1, with 9 bases fitting TRBD2. Germline V lookup: CDR1 SQVTM, CDR2 ANQGSEA. The CDR3 contains 15 residues. Unmatched junction bases numbered 8, after V lost 2 bases and J lost 6 bases. The chain's CDR3 is CSVERASGNRNEQFF. For the CDR3, the DNA is TGCAGCGTTGAAAGGGCTAGCGGGAACCGCAATGAGCAGTTCTTC.

This clonotype was detected only a few times. The CDR3 region is CASSLTGQVYEQYF. CDR3 DNA sequence: TGCGCCAGCAGCTTGACGGGACAAGTCTACGAGCAGTACTTC. The chain has TRBV5-1 and TRBJ2-7; D is possibly TRBD1 (6 bases). V lost 1 base and J lost 3, with 11 bases in between. This CDR3 spans 14 amino acids. Germline assignment: CDR1 SGHRS and CDR2 YFSETQ.

As regards this clonotype: The junction departs from the called germline gene at one end, perhaps through a read error. V usage is TRBV20-1 and J usage is TRBJ2-1; D assignment may be TRBD1 or TRBD2 (5 bases each). This CDR3 is 15 amino acids long. Germline-derived CDR1 and CDR2 are DFQATT and SNEGSKA (reference sequence). This CDR3 is CSAHEGPGSYNKQFF. CDR3 bases: TGCAGTGCTCACGAAGGGCCAGGGAGCTACAATAAGCAGTTCTTC.

This clonotype was counted many times. V gene TRBV24-1 combines with J gene TRBJ2-1; the D is unclear. Germline V CDR1 and CDR2: KGHDR, SFDVKD. V was trimmed by 0 bases and J by 9 bases, leaving 8 bases between them. This CDR3 has 13 amino acids. CDR3 sequence (DNA): TGTGCCACCAGTGATTTGCATTCGAGTGAGCAGTTCTTC. It translates to CATSDLHSSEQFF.

The CDR3 loop reads CASSSTGLLRTYNEQFF. The CDR3 nucleotides are TGTGCCAGCAGCTCAACAGGGCTCCTACGGACTTACAATGAGCAGTTCTTC. The V and J genes are TRBV7-2 and TRBJ2-1; maybe TRBD1 (6 bases). Trimming pared 4 bases from V and 4 bases from J, leaving 20 bases between. This CDR3 has 17 amino acids. In germline, CDR1 is SGHTA, CDR2 FQGNSA.

There are a few counts of this clonotype. J is TRBJ2-3 and V is TRBV5-1, with D maybe TRBD2 (5 bases). This CDR3 region has 15 residues. V lost 2 bases, J lost 5 bases, and 15 bases lay in between. Germline V gene data show CDR1 as SGHRS and CDR2 as YFSETQ. The CDR3 sequence: CASSFLGAERDTQYF. The CDR3 nucleotides read TGCGCCAGCAGCTTTTTGGGAGCGGAGAGAGATACGCAGTATTTT.

The V call is TRBV5-1, the J call TRBJ1-4, with 7 bases matching TRBD1. Germline CDR1 and CDR2: SGHRS and YFSETQ. This CDR3 has 16 residues. V shed 3 bases, J shed 2 bases, and the junction held 7 bases outside the gene matches. CDR3 sequence reads: CASSYTGAVTNEKLFF. CDR3 in DNA: TGCGCCAGCAGCTACACAGGGGCGGTGACTAATGAAAAACTGTTTTTT.

This clonotype was found once. This may stem from a read error, because a much larger clone lies one nucleotide away. The V and J genes are TRBV7-3 and TRBJ2-3, with 10 bases fitting TRBD1. Germline CDR1 and CDR2: SGHTA and FQGTGA. The CDR3 extends over 15 amino acids. The CDR3 bases are TGTACCAGCAGCTACGGGACAGGGGAGACAGATACGCAGTATTTT. As protein: CTSSYGTGETDTQYF.

The table lists this clonotype with a count of one. The rearrangement links TRBV20-1 to TRBJ1-2, with D perhaps TRBD1 (6 bases). CDR1 and CDR2 from the germline V gene are DFQATT and SNEGSKA (reference sequence). With 6 bases removed from V and 7 bases from J, the gap between germline ends came to 15 bases. The CDR3 is 12 residues long. The CDR3 sequence is CSATQGQGGYTF. The CDR3 DNA reads TGCAGTGCCACCCAGGGGCAGGGTGGCTACACCTTC.

Turning to this clonotype: Since a much larger clone is just one base distant, this may be a read error. This rearrangement joins TRBV5-1 to TRBJ2-6, with a weak D call TRBD2 (5 bases). CDR1 and CDR2 from the germline V gene are SGHRS and YFSETQ. The CDR3 is made up of 18 amino acids. Trimming stripped 3 bases from V and 0 bases from J, with 16 bases between. The CDR3 sequence: CASSSGRGVPSGANVLTF. The CDR3 nucleotides are TGCGCCAGCAGCTCTGGACGGGGAGTTCCCTCTGGGGCCAACGTCCTGACTTTC.

In regard to this clonotype: A much larger clone lies a single base off, so this may be a read error. The chain couples TRBV29-1 to TRBJ2-7; TRBD2 might be the D (6 bases). This CDR3 is 12 amino acids long. Looked up from germline, CDR1 is SQVTM and CDR2 is ANQGSEA. The CDR3 loop is CNVVTGVYEQYF. The CDR3 coding sequence is TGCAACGTTGTGACGGGGGTCTACGAGCAGTACTTC.

This clonotype showed up just a few times. The CDR3 loop is CASSLWGTSGIEQFF. CDR3 nucleotides: TGTGCCAGCAGCTTATGGGGGACTAGCGGGATTGAGCAGTTCTTC. The chain is built from TRBV7-2 and TRBJ2-1; 13 nucleotides line up with TRBD2. The junction had 4 bases not matched to a gene; V was cut back by 2 bases and J by 9 bases. Germline lookup yields CDR1 SGHTA and CDR2 FQGNSA. The length of the CDR3 is 15 residues.

The table lists this clonotype with a few counts. The rearrangement uses TRBV14 and TRBJ2-7; 11 positions match TRBD2. Germline V gene lookup returns CDR1 SGHDN and CDR2 FVKESK. The CDR3 is made up of 15 amino acids. Unmatched junction bases numbered 6, after V lost 3 bases and J lost 5 bases. CDR3 DNA sequence: TGTGCCAGCAGCCAGCGGACTAGCGGGTGGCACGAGCAGTACTTC. The encoded protein is CASSQRTSGWHEQYF.

This clonotype was counted a few times. The V gene is TRBV12-3 or TRBV12-4, the J gene TRBJ2-7; a possible D gene is TRBD1 (6 bases). The length of the CDR3 is 16 residues. With 0 bases removed from V and 2 bases from J, the gap between germline ends came to 14 bases. CDR3 sequence reads: CASSLAGAGEAYEQYF. CDR3 nucleotides: TGTGCCAGCAGTTTAGCGGGGGCCGGGGAAGCCTACGAGCAGTACTTC.

This clonotype was found a few times. The chain joins TRBV20-1 to TRBJ2-7; D not certain. Between the trimmed V and J ends, which lost 6 bases and 2 bases, there was a span of 8 bases. Germline loops: CDR1 DFQATT, CDR2 SNEGSKA (reference sequence). This CDR3 spans 11 amino acids. The CDR3, as DNA: TGCAGTGCAGGGCAAGCCTACGAGCAGTACTTC. This codes for CSAGQAYEQYF.

The chain carries TRBV5-1 and TRBJ2-1; no clear D. The CDR3 length is 15 residues. The V end lost 0 bases, the J end lost 2 bases, and 9 bases lay between the germline ends. Looked up from germline, CDR1 is SGHRS and CDR2 is YFSETQ. CDR3 nucleotide sequence: TGCGCCAGCAGCTTGGTGAGCCTCCCCTACAATGAGCAGTTCTTC. It encodes CASSLVSLPYNEQFF.

Ten or more counts support this clonotype. The chain is built from TRBV28 and TRBJ2-7; D is unresolved. The length of the CDR3 is 16 residues. The ends were cut back, 4 bases at V and 0 bases at J, with 16 bases in the middle. CDR1 and CDR2 (germline): MDHEN, SYDVKM. CDR3 DNA: TGTGCCAGCAGTTCCCCCCATAACGCGGCCTCCTACGAGCAGTACTTC. It translates to CASSSPHNAASYEQYF.

The chain links TRBV27 to TRBJ2-1, with D tentatively TRBD1 or TRBD2 (5 bases each). The J call may not be correct, given that the DNA end is closer to TRBJ2-7. Germline CDR1 MNHEY, CDR2 SMNVEV (reference sequence). The CDR3 runs to 16 residues. CDR3 amino acids: CASSLFFGTSYNEQYF. As DNA, the CDR3 is TGTGCCAGCAGTTTATTTTTTGGGACCTCCTACAATGAGCAGTACTTC.

V gene TRBV7-2 combines with J gene TRBJ1-6, with D maybe TRBD1 (5 bases). The V end lost 1 base, the J end lost 4 bases, and 11 bases lay between the germline ends. The germline gives CDR1 SGHTA, CDR2 FQGNSA. This CDR3 spans 16 amino acids. The CDR3 here is CASSLEGADYNSPLHF. The CDR3 DNA reads as TGTGCCAGCAGCTTAGAAGGGGCGGATTATAATTCACCCCTCCACTTT.

This clonotype was seen only a few times. This sequence joins TRBV10-3 and TRBJ2-1; 8 nucleotides agree with TRBD2. This CDR3 comprises 16 residues. After removal of 11 bases from V and 0 bases from J, the junction contained 12 bases not matched to a gene. Germline loops: CDR1 ENHRY, CDR2 SYGVKD. CDR3 nucleotide sequence: TGTGCCTCAGGGGTCTCGGGACTAGGCTCCTACAATGAGCAGTTCTTC. It translates to CASGVSGLGSYNEQFF.

V and J are TRBV6-2 or TRBV6-3 and TRBJ2-7; 8 nucleotides align to TRBD1. Germline V lookup: CDR1 MNHEY, CDR2 SVGEGT. V was clipped by 5 bases and J by 3 bases; unmatched bases: 6. The CDR3 spans 14 residues. CDR3 nucleotides: TGTGCCAGCAGTCGGACAGGGAGACGCTACGAGCAGTACTTC. The encoded protein is CASSRTGRRYEQYF.

Ten or more counts support this clonotype. The rearrangement links TRBV24-1 to TRBJ2-1; 10 positions agree with TRBD2. This CDR3 has 16 residues. In germline, CDR1 is KGHDR, CDR2 SFDVKD. Trimming took 3 bases from V and 5 from J; bases not matched to a gene: 6. CDR3 nucleotide sequence: TGTGCCACCAGTGATCCTCTAGCGGGAGCACACAATGAGCAGTTCTTC. It encodes CATSDPLAGAHNEQFF.

This clonotype was recorded at least ten times. The chain uses TRBV7-9 and TRBJ2-1; 8 nucleotides match TRBD2. Looked up from germline, CDR1 is SEHNR and CDR2 is FQNEAQ (reference sequence). The ends lost 5 bases at V and 10 bases at J; junction bases unmatched: 16. The CDR3 totals 16 residues. The CDR3 spells CASSLGGPSGLSEQFF. CDR3 coding DNA: TGTGCCAGCAGCCTCGGTGGGCCTAGCGGGTTGTCAGAGCAGTTCTTC.

The chain employs TRBV29-1 and TRBJ1-1; 9 bases agree with TRBD1. This CDR3 comprises 18 residues. V shed 6 bases, J shed 3 bases, and the junction held 20 bases outside the gene matches. In germline, CDR1 is SQVTM, CDR2 ANQGSEA. In DNA, the CDR3 is TGCAGCGTAGGACGGACAGGGGATGTCACTCTTATCTACACTGAAGCTTTCTTT. Its protein is CSVGRTGDVTLIYTEAFF.

V and J are TRBV12-3 or TRBV12-4 and TRBJ2-7, with 8 bases fitting TRBD1. The CDR3 consists of 15 residues. Germline trimming cut 1 base from V and 2 bases from J; bases unmatched to any gene: 4. In nucleotides, the CDR3 is TGTGCCAGCAGTTTAGGGGAGACAGGGGCCTACGAGCAGTACTTC. It yields the protein CASSLGETGAYEQYF.

There are many counts of this clonotype. This chain uses TRBV6-1 with TRBJ2-7; tentatively, D is TRBD1 (7 bases). From germline, CDR1 is MNHNS and CDR2 SASEGT. CDR3 length: 13 amino acids. V lost 5 bases and J 4 bases, leaving 12 bases between the germline ends. The CDR3 DNA is TGTGCCAGCAGTCAACAGGGGAGGTACGAGCAGTACTTC. It codes for CASSQQGRYEQYF.

The V gene is TRBV6-1, the J gene TRBJ2-1; the match to TRBD1 covers 9 bases. J lost 6 bases, V lost 7 bases, and 4 bases had no gene match. CDR1 MNHNS and CDR2 SASEGT come from the germline V gene. The CDR3 spans 13 residues. CDR3 DNA: TGTGCCAGCACGGGACAGGGTCTCAATGAGCAGTTCTTC. Translation gives CASTGQGLNEQFF.